This T cell receptor beta chain was obtained from a study of tumor-infiltrating lymphocytes in primary liver carcinoma. For the study at large: Both sexes were represented among patients, who were 30 to 69 years old.

Starting material of 500 ng total RNA yielded TCR beta cDNA via a constant-region primer. It was through three nested multiplex PCR rounds of slightly modified ARM-PCR that TCR beta libraries arose. In the first two PCR rounds, TRBV1-TRBV30 forward primers were paired with a C-beta reverse primer, and each round lasted about 9 cycles. TCRdb ran MiXCR on the multiplex PCR reads and lists one entry per CDR3 protein. In the table there are about 210,000 distinct CDR3 sequences, approximately 80% of which are singletons. The CDR3 contains 11 residues. CDR1 is SQVTM and CDR2 is ANQGSEA in the germline V gene. V lost 5 bases and J lost 3, with 4 bases in between. This clonotype was detected ten times or more. Each 20-30 mg portion of unsorted bulk tissue served as the source for co-extraction of RNA and DNA. Donors underwent surgery for histopathologically diagnosed primary liver carcinoma.

V usage is TRBV29-1 and J usage is TRBJ2-2, with unresolved D. The receptor comes from a man aged 35-49 years with primary liver carcinoma and hepatitis B virus infection. Source material: tumor tissue from primary liver carcinoma. CDR3 DNA sequence: TGCAGCGTTATGTACACCGGGGAGCTGTTTTTT. This translates into CSVMYTGELFF.